Sequencing of this T cell receptor (beta chain) was carried out in a study of cytomegalovirus exposure and HLA in healthy donors (TCRdb year 2017). Background on the whole study: The 666 repertoires of the first cohort and the 120 or so validation repertoires were produced on the same platform, according to a later analysis. The study aimed to test whether signatures of past pathogen exposure could be identified by cataloging public T cell receptors. Along with the approximately 670-subject first cohort, a separate validation cohort of over 90 different subjects was used. The study combined high-throughput TCR immunosequencing, statistical association of individual TCRs with disease status, and machine learning to predict cytomegalovirus infection status. The research as a whole found: All 130 or so repertoires were used to score co-occurrence in the validation cohort in a later analysis, because that analysis had no HLA typing for the cohort. In vitro tests confirmed that a few of the cytomegalovirus-associated TCR beta chains recognize cytomegalovirus antigens. Of the cluster scores, 85% to 95% were above 0 in a later analysis, which found that TCRs clustered in the first cohort also tended to co-occur in the 120 or so validation repertoires. Across donors, most TCR sequences were observed very rarely, whereas some public TCRs were present in many individuals. The authors suggested that the approach could potentially be generalized to other disease states and immunological phenotypes. The study listed approximately 150 TCR beta chains as associated with cytomegalovirus. The classifier was reported to diagnose cytomegalovirus status with high specificity and sensitivity in both the original and validation cohorts.

Separate from the approximately 670-subject first cohort, the validation cohort of 95 to 150 subjects was the group to which the donors belonged. Library generation was performed with the immunoSEQ multiplex PCR assay. The original pipeline was this. To diagnose cytomegalovirus status from the catalog of TCR beta chain sequences, a statistical classification framework was built. TCRdb's version of the immuneACCESS table is confined to in-frame rearrangements and falls short of the full clone set. An unresolved V gene accounts for under half of the shortfall where checked; the remainder is of unknown origin. From that table come the V and J calls and clone size; the DNA was used to work out D and trimming. The table for this sample lists roughly 190,000 clones; around nine tenths of them were counted only once. Together, the top ten hold more than 5.5% of the sample. Trimming takes 4 bases from V and 4 bases from J, and the germline ends sit 7 bases apart. CDR1 and CDR2 are drawn from the germline V gene: MDHEN, SYDVKM. The CDR3 contains 12 residues, cysteine and phenylalanine counted. Here the CDR3 DNA is all that survives: 36 bases in frame from base 1.

With regard to this clone: Its recognized antigen is unknown. The input lacks base qualities; no much larger clone sits a single base away.

Sequenced sample: PBMCs. The chain was built from TRBV28 and TRBJ1-1; no D gene can be assigned with confidence. The source is a man under 40 in good health and CMV-seropositive. The nucleotides read TGTGCCAGCAGTTCCCGTGTCACTGAAGCTTTCTTT. Its product reads: CASSSRVTEAFF.